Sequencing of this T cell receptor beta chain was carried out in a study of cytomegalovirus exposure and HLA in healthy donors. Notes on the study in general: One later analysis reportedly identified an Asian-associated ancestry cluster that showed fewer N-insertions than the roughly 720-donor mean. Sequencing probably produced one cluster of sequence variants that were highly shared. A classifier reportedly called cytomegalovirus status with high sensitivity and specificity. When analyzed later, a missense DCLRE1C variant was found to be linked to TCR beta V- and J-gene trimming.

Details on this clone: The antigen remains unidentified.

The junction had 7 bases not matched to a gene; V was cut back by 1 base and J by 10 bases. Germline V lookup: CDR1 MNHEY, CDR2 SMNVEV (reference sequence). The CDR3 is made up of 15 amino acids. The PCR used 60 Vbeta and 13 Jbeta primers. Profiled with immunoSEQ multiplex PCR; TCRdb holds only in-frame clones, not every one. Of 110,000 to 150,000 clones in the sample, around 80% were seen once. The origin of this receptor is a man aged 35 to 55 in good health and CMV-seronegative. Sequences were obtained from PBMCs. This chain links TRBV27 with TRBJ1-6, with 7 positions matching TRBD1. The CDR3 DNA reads TGTGCCAGCAGTTTATGGCAGGGGGGAAACTCACCCCTCCACTTT. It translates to CASSLWQGGNSPLHF.